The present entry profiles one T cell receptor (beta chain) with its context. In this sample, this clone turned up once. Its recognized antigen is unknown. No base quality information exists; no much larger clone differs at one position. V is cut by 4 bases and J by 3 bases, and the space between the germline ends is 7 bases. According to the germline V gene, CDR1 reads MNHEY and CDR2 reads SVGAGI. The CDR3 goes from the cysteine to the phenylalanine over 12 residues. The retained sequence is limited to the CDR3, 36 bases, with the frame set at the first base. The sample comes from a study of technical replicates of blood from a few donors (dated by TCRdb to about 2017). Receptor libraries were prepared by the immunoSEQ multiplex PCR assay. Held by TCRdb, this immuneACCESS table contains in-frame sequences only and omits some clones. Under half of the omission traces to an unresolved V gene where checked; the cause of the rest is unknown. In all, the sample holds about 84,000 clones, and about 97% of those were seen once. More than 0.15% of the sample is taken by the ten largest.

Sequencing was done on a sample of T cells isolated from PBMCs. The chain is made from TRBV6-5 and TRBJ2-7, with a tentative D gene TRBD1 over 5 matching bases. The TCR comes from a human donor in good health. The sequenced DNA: TGTGCCAGCAGTTTTGACAGCTACGAGCAGTACTTC. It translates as CASSFDSYEQYF.